This is a list of T cell receptor beta chains from one sample in a study. TCRdb ran MiXCR on the RT-PCR reads and lists one entry per CDR3 protein. The sample lists about 680,000 distinct CDR3 sequences; around 14% were seen once. Material for sequencing was memory CD4+ T cells from blood. These receptors were collected from a female donor in good health, serving as a healthy control. Both conserved end residues are part of each CDR3. D genes are given only for firm matches. Not all rows give a size; the values are once, few, many and, for expanded clones, a class.

V gene	J gene	D gene	clone size	CDR3 DNA	CDR3 protein
TRBV28	TRBJ2-1	NA	many	TGTGCCAGCAGATCAGGGGAGGCTGGCTACAATGAGCAGTTCTTC	CASRSGEAGYNEQFF
TRBV5-6	TRBJ1-5	NA	many	TGTGCCAGCAGCTTGTCTGGTCTCGATCAGCCCCAGCATTTT	CASSLSGLDQPQHF
TRBV12-3/TRBV12-4	TRBJ1-3	NA	many	TGTGCCAGCAGTTTTAGTGGGACATACGGTGGAAACACCATATATTTT	CASSFSGTYGGNTIYF
TRBV7-2	TRBJ2-2	NA	NA	TGTGCCAGCAGTCGAATCAGGGGCACCGGGGAGCTGTTTTTT	CASSRIRGTGELFF
TRBV20-1	TRBJ2-5	NA	NA	TGCAGTGCTAGTGTTTATCAAGAGACCCAGTACTTC	CSASVYQETQYF
TRBV6-4	TRBJ1-5	TRBD1	few	TGTGCCAGCAGTGTCGACAGGGGGCTTCAGCCCCAGCATTTT	CASSVDRGLQPQHF
TRBV3-1	TRBJ1-6	NA	NA	TGTGCCAGCAGCCAAGAATTTCGAAATTCACCCCTCCACTTT	CASSQEFRNSPLHF
TRBV7-9	TRBJ1-5	NA	many	TGTGCCAGCAGCTTCGAGGGTATCAGTCAGCCCCAGCATTTT	CASSFEGISQPQHF
TRBV24-1	TRBJ2-5	TRBD2	NA	TGTGCCACCAGTGATTTATCCGGGACTAGCGGCAGCGAGACCCAGTACTTC	CATSDLSGTSGSETQYF
TRBV12-3/TRBV12-4	TRBJ2-1	TRBD2	many	TGTGCCAGCACCTACGGACTAGCGGCGTCCTACAATGAGCAGTTCTTC	CASTYGLAASYNEQFF
TRBV6-5	TRBJ2-7	TRBD1	few	TGTGCCAGCAGTTATCGAACAGGGGGCGAGCAGTACTTC	CASSYRTGGEQYF
TRBV4-3	TRBJ1-4	NA	few	TGCGCCAGCAGCCAAGAAACAGCAACTAATGAAAAACTGTTTTTT	CASSQETATNEKLFF
TRBV20-1	TRBJ2-1	NA	NA	TGCAGTGCTATATGGGGGGAAACTTACAATGAGCAGTTCTTC	CSAIWGETYNEQFF
TRBV20-1	TRBJ2-3	NA	many	TGCAGTGGAGGCGGCCCAATGCGTAGGGATACGCAGTATTTT	CSGGGPMRRDTQYF
TRBV28	TRBJ2-7	TRBD2	NA	TGTGCCAGCAGCTCCCCTAGCGGGAGAGGCGACGAGCAGTACTTC	CASSSPSGRGDEQYF
TRBV24-1	TRBJ2-1	TRBD2	many	TGTGCCACCAGTGGACTAGCGGCCCAGGCGGAGCAGTTCTTC	CATSGLAAQAEQFF
TRBV20-1	TRBJ2-7	TRBD2	NA	TGCAGTGCTAGAGATCAGCGGGAAGACAACGAGCAGTACTTC	CSARDQREDNEQYF
TRBV6-5	TRBJ1-5	TRBD1	few	TGTGCCAGCAGACCGGACAGGGGCTCTCAGCCCCAGCATTTT	CASRPDRGSQPQHF
TRBV7-9	TRBJ1-2	TRBD1	NA	TGTGCCAGCAGCTTAGGGGACAGCACATATGGCTACACCTTC	CASSLGDSTYGYTF
TRBV5-1	TRBJ2-7	TRBD2	many	TGCGCCAGCAGCTTGGCCCCTAGCGGGCCAGCCTCCTACGAGCAGTACTTC	CASSLAPSGPASYEQYF
TRBV10-3	TRBJ1-6	NA	many	TGTGCCATCAGTGACCCAGAGGGGTCTAGGCCGAATTCACCCCTCCACTTT	CAISDPEGSRPNSPLHF
TRBV20-1	TRBJ2-1	TRBD2	NA	TGCAGTGCCCGTGCCGGGACTAGCGGGTTAGAGCAGTTCTTC	CSARAGTSGLEQFF
TRBV7-2	TRBJ1-1	NA	few	TGTGCCAGCAGCTGGTTGAACACTGAAGCTTTCTTT	CASSWLNTEAFF
TRBV5-1	TRBJ1-2	NA	many	TGCGCCAGCAGCGCACGGGACGGATCTAACTATGGCTACACCTTC	CASSARDGSNYGYTF
TRBV20-1	TRBJ1-6	TRBD1	NA	TGCAGTGCTGCACAGGGGATGGTTAATTCACCCCTCCACTTT	CSAAQGMVNSPLHF
TRBV29-1	TRBJ1-4	TRBD1	few	TGCAGCGTTGCGGAGGCAGGGGGAAAACTGTTTTTT	CSVAEAGGKLFF
TRBV4-3	TRBJ2-3	NA	NA	TGCGCCAGCAGCCAAGGAAGGGTATGGGGACTCCGCGGGGATACGCAGTATTTT	CASSQGRVWGLRGDTQYF
TRBV11-3	TRBJ2-3	NA	NA	TGTGCCAGCAGCTACGGCAGGGGAACCACAGATACGCAGTATTTT	CASSYGRGTTDTQYF
TRBV18	TRBJ1-1	TRBD1	NA	TGTGCCAGCTCACCGGGACAGAGCCTGATGAACACTGAAGCTTTCTTT	CASSPGQSLMNTEAFF
TRBV6-6	TRBJ1-2	NA	few	TGTGCCAGCAGTGGTCCCTCGAGCGGTGGCTACACCTTC	CASSGPSSGGYTF
TRBV4-2	TRBJ2-2	NA	NA	TGTGCCAGCAGCCAAGAAGGTCATGCTCACCCCGGGGAGCTGTTTTTT	CASSQEGHAHPGELFF
TRBV24-1	TRBJ1-1	NA	NA	TGTGCCACCAGTAGGTTGAACACTGAAGCTTTCTTT	CATSRLNTEAFF
TRBV5-4	TRBJ1-1	NA	NA	TGTGCCAGCAGCTTGGAGCGGGGGTTGCGCACTGAAGCTTTCTTT	CASSLERGLRTEAFF
TRBV5-1	TRBJ2-3	NA	many	TGCGCCAGCAGCCCCCGACCCGGAGATACGCAGTATTTT	CASSPRPGDTQYF
TRBV20-1	TRBJ1-6	NA	NA	TGCAGTGCTAGGACAGAAGAGGATTCACCCCTCCACTTT	CSARTEEDSPLHF
TRBV4-3	TRBJ1-1	TRBD1	few	TGCGCCAGCAGCCAAGACCGGGACAGGGACACTGAAGCTTTCTTT	CASSQDRDRDTEAFF
TRBV5-1	TRBJ2-5	NA	NA	TGCGCCAGCAGCTTGGGGCAGGGTTGGGGAGAGACCCAGTACTTC	CASSLGQGWGETQYF
TRBV5-1	TRBJ2-6	TRBD2	few	TGCGCCAGCAGTCGGGAGGGAGGCTCTGGGGCCAACGTCCTGACTTTC	CASSREGGSGANVLTF
TRBV12-3/TRBV12-4	TRBJ1-2	NA	many	TGTGCCAGCAGTTTAGACATCGCTAACTATGGCTACACCTTC	CASSLDIANYGYTF
TRBV15	TRBJ2-2	TRBD2	few	TGTGCCACCAGCATGATAGCGGGAGGTGGCGGGGAGCTGTTTTTT	CATSMIAGGGGELFF
TRBV12-3/TRBV12-4	TRBJ1-1	TRBD1	few	TGTGCCAGCAGTATGATTCTGACAGGGGGCACTGAAGCTTTCTTT	CASSMILTGGTEAFF
TRBV27	TRBJ1-2	NA	NA	TGTGCCAGCACCGTGGCCCCCGGGGGGCCAGGTGGCTACACCTTC	CASTVAPGGPGGYTF
TRBV18	TRBJ1-6	TRBD1	NA	TGTGCCAGCTCACCAGCGATGACAGGGTGGTCACCCCTCCACTTT	CASSPAMTGWSPLHF
TRBV20-1	TRBJ1-2	TRBD1	few	TGCAGTGCTAGAGCACAACCGGGACAGGGAAACTATGGCTACACCTTC	CSARAQPGQGNYGYTF
TRBV4-2	TRBJ1-1	NA	NA	TGTGCCAGCAGCCAAGAAGGGAATGAAGCTTTCTTT	CASSQEGNEAFF
TRBV29-1	TRBJ2-3	NA	many	TGCAGCGTTGGGGGAGCGTTCAATACGCAGTATTTT	CSVGGAFNTQYF
TRBV6-5	TRBJ2-3	TRBD2	once	TGTGCCAGCAGTTACTCGGTTAGCGGGAGTGGCACAGATACGCAGTATTTT	CASSYSVSGSGTDTQYF
TRBV7-2	TRBJ2-5	TRBD1	many	TGTGCCAGCAGCCCCGGTCGAGGGGGCGAGACCCAGTACTTC	CASSPGRGGETQYF
TRBV29-1	TRBJ1-1	NA	many	TGCAGCGTCGCACTCACCACGGAGGGCCTGGCTGAAGCTTTCTTT	CSVALTTEGLAEAFF
TRBV24-1	TRBJ2-7	TRBD1	few	TGTGCCACCAGTGATACAACAGGGGGAATGGAGTACGAGCAGTACTTC	CATSDTTGGMEYEQYF
TRBV3-1	TRBJ2-7	NA	NA	TGTGCCAGCAGTCGATTGGGGGCGGGAGAGCAGTACTTC	CASSRLGAGEQYF
TRBV15	TRBJ1-5	NA	few	TGTGCCACCAGCAGAGACGATCAGCCCCAGCATTTT	CATSRDDQPQHF
TRBV18	TRBJ2-2	NA	NA	TGTGCCAGCTCACCGGGACGGCTGAACACCGGGGAGCTGTTTTTT	CASSPGRLNTGELFF
TRBV20-1	TRBJ1-2	TRBD1	NA	TGCAGTGCTAGAGATTCCGGGACAGGATATGGCTACACCTTC	CSARDSGTGYGYTF
TRBV12-3/TRBV12-4	TRBJ2-2	TRBD2	few	TGTGCCAGCAGAGGACTAGCGGGAGGGCCCGGGGAGCTGTTTTTT	CASRGLAGGPGELFF